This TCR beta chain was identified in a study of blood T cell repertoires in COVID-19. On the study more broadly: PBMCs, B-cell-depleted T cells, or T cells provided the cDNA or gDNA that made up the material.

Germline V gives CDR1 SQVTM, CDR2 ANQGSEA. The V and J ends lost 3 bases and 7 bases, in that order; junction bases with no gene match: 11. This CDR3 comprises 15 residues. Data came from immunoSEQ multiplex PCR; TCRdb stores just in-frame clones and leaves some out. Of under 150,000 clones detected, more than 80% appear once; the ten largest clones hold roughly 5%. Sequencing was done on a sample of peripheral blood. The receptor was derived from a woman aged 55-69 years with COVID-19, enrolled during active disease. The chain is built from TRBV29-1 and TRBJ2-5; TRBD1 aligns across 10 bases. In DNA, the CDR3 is TGCAGCGTTGATACGACAGGGGGCCAGGGTGGGACCCAGTACTTC. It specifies CSVDTTGGQGGTQYF.